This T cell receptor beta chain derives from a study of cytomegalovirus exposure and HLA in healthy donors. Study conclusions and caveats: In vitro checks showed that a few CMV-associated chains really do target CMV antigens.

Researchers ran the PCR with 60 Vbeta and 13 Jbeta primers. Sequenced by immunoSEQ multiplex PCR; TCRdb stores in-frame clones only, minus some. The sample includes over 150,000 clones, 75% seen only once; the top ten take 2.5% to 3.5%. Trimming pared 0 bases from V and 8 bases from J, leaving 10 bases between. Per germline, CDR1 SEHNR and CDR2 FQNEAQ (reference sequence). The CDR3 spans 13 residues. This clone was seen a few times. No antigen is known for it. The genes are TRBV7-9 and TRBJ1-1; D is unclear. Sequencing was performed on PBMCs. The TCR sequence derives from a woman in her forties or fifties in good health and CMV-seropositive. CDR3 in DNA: TGTGCCAGCAGCTTAGCGTCCGGGAGAGAAGCTTTCTTT. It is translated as CASSLASGREAFF.